The entry below gives a single TCR beta chain sequence along with its context. This specimen comes from a study of cytomegalovirus exposure and HLA in healthy donors. Primers included in the PCR were 60 Vbeta and 13 Jbeta primers. Sequencing was performed with immunoSEQ multiplex PCR; in TCRdb, only in-frame clones are kept and a portion is missing. Found here are roughly 200,000 clones, over 75% of them singletons; the top ten hold over 2%. Material for sequencing was PBMCs. The clonotype originates from a woman between 50 and 59 years old in good health and CMV-seronegative.

CDR3 sequence reads: CASSSTRDRGTRSGNTIYF. In nucleotides, the CDR3 is TGTGCCAGCAGCTCGACCCGGGACAGGGGGACCCGATCTGGAAACACCATATATTTT. The J gene is TRBJ1-3, the V gene TRBV7-9; 11 bases line up with TRBD1. V lost 4 bases, J lost 1 base, and 12 bases stayed unmatched. Germline CDR1 reads SEHNR; CDR2 reads FQNEAQ (reference sequence). The CDR3 consists of 19 residues. Full variable domain (remainder filled in from reference TRBV7-9 and TRBJ1-3): DTGVSQNPRHKITKRGQNVTFRCDPISEHNRLYWYRQTLGQGPEFLTYFQNEAQLEKSRLLSDRFSAERPKGSFSTLEIQRTEQGDSAMYLCASSSTRDRGTRSGNTIYFGEGSWLTVV.